The 24 T cell receptor beta chains below were found in one sample sequenced in a study of blood T cell repertoires in COVID-19 (dated by TCRdb to about 2020). The receptor library was made with the immunoSEQ multiplex PCR assay. Sourced from immuneACCESS, this table was stored by TCRdb with only in-frame sequences that have V and J called. A share of the clones is absent; for the studies checked, an unresolved V gene accounts for under half, and the remainder has no known explanation. A total of about 210,000 clones appear in this sample, 70% to 90% of them only once. Of the sample, 0.65% to 0.85% falls within the top ten clones. The source material was peripheral blood. The receptors derive from a man aged 35 to 55 with acute or convalescent COVID-19.

This chain uses TRBV29-1 with TRBJ2-1; a possible D gene is TRBD2 (6 bases). The V end was cut by 5 bases, the J end by 9 bases, with 17 bases between. The germline V gene has CDR1 SQVTM and CDR2 ANQGSEA. This CDR3 has 13 amino acids. This chain's CDR3 is CSVPRTDGGEQFF. The CDR3 DNA sequence: TGCAGCGTTCCTAGAACGGACGGGGGTGAGCAGTTCTTC.

The chain recombines TRBV6-5 with TRBJ1-2; a weak D match, TRBD1 (5 bases). Germline lookup yields CDR1 MNHEY and CDR2 SVGAGI. The V end lost 4 bases, the J end lost 4 bases, and 10 bases lay between the germline ends. The CDR3 is 13 residues long. CDR3 sequence (DNA): TGTGCCAGCAGTTGGGGCGTTTCCTATGGCTACACCTTC. This codes for CASSWGVSYGYTF.

In DNA form, the CDR3 reads TGTGCCAGCAGACCCGGGACAGGGGAGAAGGACACCGGGGAGCTGTTTTTT. This translates into CASRPGTGEKDTGELFF. This chain links TRBV7-6 with TRBJ2-2, with TRBD1 matching over 10 bases. The CDR3 length is 17 residues. Germline values: CDR1 SGHVS, CDR2 FNYEAQ. V lost 6 bases to trimming and J lost 3 bases; unmatched junction nucleotides: 10. The full variable domain, in which reference TRBV7-6 and TRBJ2-2 provide the parts outside the CDR3, is GAGVSQSPRYKVTKRGQDVALRCDPISGHVSLYWYRQALGQGPEFLTYFNYEAQQDKSGLPNDRFSAERPEGSISTLTIQRTEQRDSAMYRCASRPGTGEKDTGELFFGEGSRLTVL.

V and J are TRBV6-5 and TRBJ1-2; a possible D gene is TRBD1 (5 bases). The germline CDR1 and CDR2 sequences are MNHEY and SVGAGI. Deletions cut 0 bases from V and 5 bases from J, with 13 bases between. The CDR3 sequence is 15 residues long. CDR3 amino acids: CASSYSGRVGYGYTF. CDR3 nucleotide sequence: TGTGCCAGCAGTTACTCGGGCAGGGTAGGATATGGCTACACCTTC.

The chain couples TRBV6-6 to TRBJ2-2; 7 bases fit TRBD1. Germline assignment: CDR1 MNHNY and CDR2 SVGAGI (reference sequence). The CDR3 consists of 16 residues. J lost 6 bases, V lost 0 bases, and 7 bases had no gene match. CDR3 protein: CASSYSSRGSAGELFF. CDR3 coding DNA: TGTGCCAGCAGTTACTCGTCCAGGGGGTCGGCCGGGGAGCTGTTTTTT.

CDR3 residues: CASSIGQASLRYGYTF. DNA for the CDR3: TGTGCCAGTAGTATCGGACAGGCGTCTTTGAGGTATGGCTACACCTTC. The V and J genes are TRBV19 and TRBJ1-2, with 7 bases fitting TRBD1. Germline CDR1 and CDR2: LNHDA and SQIVND (reference sequence). Unmatched junction bases numbered 12, after V lost 3 bases and J lost 5 bases. The CDR3 is 16 residues long.

This sequence joins TRBV9 and TRBJ2-7, with 7 nucleotides matching TRBD1. V was clipped by 7 bases and J by 2 bases; unmatched bases: 12. Germline values: CDR1 SGDLS, CDR2 YYNGEE. The CDR3 extends over 15 amino acids. CDR3 nucleotides: TGTGCCAGCTCCTACAGCCCCGGACAGGCCTACGAGCAGTACTTC. Translated: CASSYSPGQAYEQYF. The whole variable domain, filled in from reference TRBV9 and TRBJ2-7, reads DSGVTQTPKHLITATGQRVTLRCSPRSGDLSVYWYQQSLDQGLQFLIQYYNGEERAKGNILERFSAQQFPDLHSELNLSSLELGDSALYFCASSYSPGQAYEQYFGPGTRLTVT.

This clone came up once. V and J are TRBV4-2 and TRBJ1-2, with TRBD1 as a possible D gene (5 bases). CDR1 LGHNA and CDR2 YNFKEQ come from the germline V gene. Trimming left V 1 base short and J 4 bases short, with 25 bases between. The CDR3 is made up of 19 amino acids. CDR3 sequence reads: CASSQGAPGRASQSYGYTF. As DNA, the CDR3 is TGTGCCAGCAGCCAAGGAGCCCCGGGCAGGGCCAGTCAATCCTATGGCTACACCTTC.

This clone was recorded once. The J gene is TRBJ1-4, the V gene TRBV19, with D possibly matching TRBD1 (5 bases). CDR1 is LNHDA and CDR2 is SQIVND in the germline V gene (reference sequence). This CDR3 region has 14 residues. Trimming took off 5 bases at V and 5 bases at J, with 12 bases between the two ends. The CDR3 sequence: CASSGAGRNEKLFF. CDR3 DNA sequence: TGTGCCAGTAGTGGGGCAGGGCGCAATGAAAAACTGTTTTTT.

This clone came up once. The chain joins TRBV23-1 to TRBJ1-2; a possible D gene is TRBD1 (5 bases). TRBV23-1 is an ORF; its function is uncertain. This CDR3 comprises 15 residues. Trimming stripped 11 bases from V and 1 base from J, with 20 bases between. DNA for the CDR3: TGCGCCTGCTGGGGGGATTTCGATGTTAACTATGGCTACACCTTC. It specifies CACWGDFDVNYGYTF.

The rearrangement uses TRBV27 and TRBJ2-1; D possibly corresponds to TRBD1 (6 bases). This CDR3 spans 15 amino acids. Germline CDR1 reads MNHEY; CDR2 reads SMNVEV (reference sequence). The ends were cut back, 8 bases at V and 8 bases at J, with 22 bases in the middle. DNA of the CDR3: TGTGCCAGCTCGGGCCTACAGGGAGTTTGGGATGAGCAGTTCTTC. Amino acids: CASSGLQGVWDEQFF.

The chain employs TRBV6-5 and TRBJ1-2, with D tentatively TRBD1 (6 bases). V was clipped by 7 bases and J by 3 bases, with 18 bases between them. This CDR3 has 15 amino acids. Germline V gene sequence: CDR1 MNHEY, CDR2 SVGAGI. In DNA form, the CDR3 reads TGTGCCAGCACTCCCGGGGGGGCGCAACACTATGGCTACACCTTC. Encoded protein: CASTPGGAQHYGYTF.

The chain combines TRBV11-3 with TRBJ2-1; 11 nucleotides agree with TRBD2. CDR1 SGHNT and CDR2 YENEEA come from the germline V gene. V lost 5 bases to trimming and J lost 7 bases; unmatched junction nucleotides: 4. This CDR3 has 14 residues. CDR3 nucleotide sequence: TGTGCCAGCAGCGTTAGCGGGGGGGTTAATGAGCAGTTCTTC. This translates into CASSVSGGVNEQFF.

The V gene is TRBV5-1, the J gene TRBJ2-2; D not certain. V was trimmed by 5 bases and J by 1 base, leaving 6 bases between them. Germline CDR1 reads SGHRS; CDR2 reads YFSETQ. The CDR3 covers 13 residues. The CDR3 nucleotides are TGCGCCAGCAGTTCAGGGAACACCGGGGAGCTGTTTTTT. It translates to CASSSGNTGELFF. The whole variable domain, filled in from reference TRBV5-1 and TRBJ2-2, reads KAGVTQTPRYLIKTRGQQVTLSCSPISGHRSVSWYQQTPGQGLQFLFEYFSETQRNKGNFPGRFSGRQFSNSRSEMNVSTLELGDSALYLCASSSGNTGELFFGEGSRLTVL.

This chain uses TRBV20-1 with TRBJ1-2, with D possibly matching TRBD1 (6 bases). Per the germline V gene, CDR1 is DFQATT and CDR2 is SNEGSKA (reference sequence). Trimming removed 3 bases from V and 1 base from J, with 21 bases in between. The CDR3 extends over 17 amino acids. In nucleotides, the CDR3 is TGCAGTGCTAGTTCCCCCCGAGGGGGAAAAGTTAACTATGGCTACACCTTC. Translated, it gives CSASSPRGGKVNYGYTF.

This clone has a single count. The chain links TRBV10-3 to TRBJ1-1; D possibly corresponds to TRBD1 (5 bases). Germline CDR1 and CDR2: ENHRY and SYGVKD. The CDR3 sequence is 14 residues long. Trimming stripped 0 bases from V and 5 bases from J, with 10 bases between. CDR3 amino acids: CAISESPGSTEAFF. The CDR3 bases are TGTGCCATCAGTGAGTCTCCAGGGTCTACTGAAGCTTTCTTT.

This clone showed up just once. The chain links TRBV6-1 to TRBJ2-1; 8 bases fit TRBD2. CDR1 and CDR2 (germline): MNHNS, SASEGT. The CDR3 is made up of 15 amino acids. V dropped 4 bases and J dropped 7; count of bases not matched to a gene: 9. The CDR3 loop reads CASSGLVAGRNEQFF. CDR3 in DNA: TGTGCCAGCAGTGGACTGGTAGCGGGACGGAATGAGCAGTTCTTC.

This chain uses TRBV25-1 with TRBJ1-2, with 8 bases aligning to TRBD1. Germline V gives CDR1 MGHDK, CDR2 SYGVNS. This CDR3 comprises 15 residues. J lost 2 bases, V lost 3 bases, and 5 bases had no gene match. The CDR3 nucleotides are TGTGCCAGCAGTGACCCGGGACAGGTCAACTATGGCTACACCTTC. Protein product: CASSDPGQVNYGYTF.

The J gene is TRBJ2-1, the V gene TRBV14, with D perhaps TRBD2 (6 bases). The length of the CDR3 is 17 residues. The V gene's germline CDR1 is SGHDN and CDR2 FVKESK. V was clipped by 0 bases and J by 1 base, with 13 bases between them. CDR3 nucleotide sequence: TGTGCCAGCAGCCAAGATGGATGGCGGGGTTCCTACAATGAGCAGTTCTTC. It encodes CASSQDGWRGSYNEQFF.

The V and J genes are TRBV10-1 and TRBJ2-7, with 9 bases fitting TRBD1. The CDR3 length is 14 residues. The junction had 9 bases not matched to a gene; V was cut back by 7 bases and J by 5 bases. CDR1 is WNHNN and CDR2 is SYGVQD in the germline V gene (reference sequence). The DNA for the CDR3 is TGCGCCAGCAATCCTGGACAGGGGTACAACGAGCAGTACTTC. Encoded protein: CASNPGQGYNEQYF.

CDR3 sequence (DNA): TGTGCCAGCAGTGAAGGGTACAGACAAGAGACCCAGTACTTC. Its translation: CASSEGYRQETQYF. This chain uses TRBV6-1 with TRBJ2-5; D is unclear. This CDR3 spans 14 amino acids. Trimming removed 1 base from V and 2 bases from J, with 8 bases in between. In germline, CDR1 is MNHNS, CDR2 SASEGT.

The V and J genes are TRBV5-1 and TRBJ2-2; 7 positions match TRBD1. In germline, CDR1 is SGHRS, CDR2 YFSETQ. Trimming at V came to 4 bases and at J to 2 bases, leaving 5 bases not matched to a gene. CDR3 length: 15 amino acids. CDR3 sequence (DNA): TGCGCCAGCAGCACCGACAGGGCAAACACCGGGGAGCTGTTTTTT. This encodes CASSTDRANTGELFF.

This chain connects TRBV28 to TRBJ1-6; 7 bases match TRBD1. This CDR3 is built from 15 residues. V lost 7 bases, J lost 3 bases, and 6 bases stayed unmatched. Germline CDR1 and CDR2: MDHEN and SYDVKM. The CDR3, as DNA: TGTGCCAGCATGGCGGGACAGTACTATAATTCACCCCTCCACTTT. As protein: CASMAGQYYNSPLHF.

The J gene is TRBJ2-1, the V gene TRBV4-1; TRBD1 might be the D (6 bases). CDR3 length: 14 residues. Germline CDR1 and CDR2: MGHRA and YSYEKL. The V and J ends lost 4 bases and 4 bases respectively, with 11 bases between them. CDR3 DNA sequence: TGCGCCAGCAGCCCTGGACAGAGGTACAATGAGCAGTTCTTC. Amino acid sequence: CASSPGQRYNEQFF.